The 14 T cell receptor beta chains reported below all come from one sample, sequenced in a study of regulatory T cells in long-lasting Graves disease. The authors built TCR beta libraries using iRepertoire HTBI primers and Arm-PCR of CDR3 regions. TCRdb recomputed calls from the multiplex PCR reads with MiXCR, one row per CDR3 protein. The table lists 350,000 to 500,000 distinct CDR3 sequences, 16% of them singletons. Stated time point: newly diagnosed GD, antithyroid drugs for less than 3 months. Extracted RNA from PBMCs served as the source of the TCR library. This sample also appeared in a second study, on T cells in Graves' hyperthyroidism and ophthalmopathy.

The specimen was peripheral blood mononuclear cells (PBMCs), collected at new diagnosis, from a patient treated with antithyroid drugs. The receptors were sampled from a woman younger than 35 with Graves disease.

This clonotype was seen many times. This sequence joins TRBV29-1 and TRBJ2-7; D is possibly TRBD1 or TRBD2 (6 bases each). V lost 4 bases to trimming and J lost 3 bases, with 19 bases between them. CDR1 and CDR2 (germline): SQVTM, ANQGSEA. The CDR3 loop spans 15 amino acids. The CDR3 DNA sequence: TGCAGCGTTGGAGGCCGGGGGCGAGGTAACTACGAGCAGTACTTC. This encodes CSVGGRGRGNYEQYF.

Details on this clonotype: Since a much larger clone is just one base distant, this may be a read error. The chain has TRBV11-3 and TRBJ2-1; 14 bases align to TRBD2. The CDR3 consists of 18 residues. From germline, CDR1 is SGHNT and CDR2 YENEEA. The junction had 10 bases not matched to a gene; V was cut back by 0 bases and J by 9 bases. The CDR3 sequence: CASSLDPPGLAGDTEQFF. The CDR3 nucleotides are TGTGCCAGCAGCTTAGACCCCCCGGGACTAGCGGGAGACACTGAGCAGTTCTTC.

This clonotype has at least ten counts. The chain couples TRBV11-2 to TRBJ2-2, with 8 nucleotides matching TRBD2. Trimming at V came to 0 bases and at J to 6 bases, leaving 9 bases not matched to a gene. Germline assignment: CDR1 SGHAT and CDR2 FQNNGV. The CDR3 is 17 residues long. The CDR3 sequence is CASSLDTPGRGAGELFF. DNA of the CDR3: TGTGCCAGCAGCTTAGATACTCCAGGGCGGGGGGCCGGGGAGCTGTTTTTT.

The chain recombines TRBV7-6 with TRBJ2-1; 11 positions match TRBD2. From germline, CDR1 is SGHVS and CDR2 FNYEAQ. The junction had 7 bases not matched to a gene; V was cut back by 2 bases and J by 7 bases. The CDR3 spans 16 residues. The CDR3 here is CASSLSASGRSNEQFF. CDR3 nucleotide sequence: TGTGCCAGCAGCTTATCTGCTAGCGGGAGGTCAAATGAGCAGTTCTTC. The complete variable domain, with remaining parts taken from reference TRBV7-6 and TRBJ2-1, reads GAGVSQSPRYKVTKRGQDVALRCDPISGHVSLYWYRQALGQGPEFLTYFNYEAQQDKSGLPNDRFSAERPEGSISTLTIQRTEQRDSAMYRCASSLSASGRSNEQFFGPGTRLTVL.

Note on this clonotype: Given a far larger clone just one base away, this is likely a sequencing read error. The V call is TRBV28, the J call TRBJ2-5; 10 positions agree with TRBD2. The V gene's germline CDR1 is MDHEN and CDR2 SYDVKM. V lost 6 bases, J lost 11 bases, and 18 bases stayed unmatched. This CDR3 comprises 16 residues. The chain's CDR3 is CASRTWLAGVLSEQYF. The CDR3 nucleotides read TGTGCCAGCAGGACCTGGCTAGCGGGAGTGCTATCGGAGCAGTACTTC.

In this sample, this clonotype turned up many times. The V gene is TRBV7-9, the J gene TRBJ1-2; 12 bases are shared with TRBD1. The CDR3 contains 15 residues. CDR1 is SEHNR, CDR2 FQNEAQ, per germline (reference sequence). V gave up 3 bases and J gave up 7 bases; unmatched junction bases: 6. The CDR3 bases are TGTGCCAGCAGCTTTCCGGGACAGGGGGCTTCTGGCTACACCTTC. It codes for CASSFPGQGASGYTF.

This clonotype came up many times. This chain joins TRBV28 and TRBJ2-1, with D perhaps matching TRBD2 (6 bases). The germline gives CDR1 MDHEN, CDR2 SYDVKM. V lost 4 bases and J 0 bases, leaving 10 bases between the germline ends. The length of the CDR3 is 15 residues. This CDR3 reads CASSSPAGSYNEQFF. DNA of the CDR3: TGTGCCAGCAGTTCTCCAGCGGGCTCCTACAATGAGCAGTTCTTC. The full variable domain, its missing parts supplied by reference TRBV28 and TRBJ2-1, is DVKVTQSSRYLVKRTGEKVFLECVQDMDHENMFWYRQDPGLGLRLIYFSYDVKMKEKGDIPEGYSVSREKKERFSLILESASTNQTSMYLCASSSPAGSYNEQFFGPGTRLTVL.

V and J are TRBV24-1 and TRBJ1-1; no clear D gene. This CDR3 spans 13 amino acids. Looked up from germline, CDR1 is KGHDR and CDR2 is SFDVKD. Trimming stripped 2 bases from V and 3 bases from J, with 6 bases between. DNA of the CDR3: TGTGCCACCAGTGATTACCTATACACTGAAGCTTTCTTT. This translates into CATSDYLYTEAFF.

This clonotype has at least ten counts. V gene TRBV9 combines with J gene TRBJ1-2; D is perhaps TRBD1 (5 bases). The CDR3 covers 16 residues. Trimming stripped 0 bases from V and 4 bases from J, with 16 bases between. Germline V gives CDR1 SGDLS, CDR2 YYNGEE. CDR3 nucleotides: TGTGCCAGCAGCGTAGGCGGGGGAAAATATGGCTATGGCTACACCTTC. It codes for CASSVGGGKYGYGYTF.

The chain joins TRBV20-1 to TRBJ1-5; 7 bases line up with TRBD1. V dropped 6 bases and J dropped 5; count of bases not matched to a gene: 16. CDR3 length: 16 residues. The germline CDR1 and CDR2 sequences are DFQATT and SNEGSKA (reference sequence). For the CDR3, the DNA is TGCAGTGCGCGACTGCCGGGCAGGGGGTCTTATCAGCCCCAGCATTTT. Protein: CSARLPGRGSYQPQHF.

A word on this clonotype: The junction differs from germline at one of its ends, possibly a read error. The J gene is TRBJ2-1, the V gene TRBV20-1; no clear D gene. The DNA matches TRBJ2-7 better at its end, which makes the J call doubtful. The CDR3 contains 11 residues. The germline gives CDR1 DFQATT, CDR2 SNEGSKA (reference sequence). CDR3 residues: CSARGANEQYF. The CDR3 DNA reads as TGCAGTGCCAGAGGCGCCAATGAGCAGTACTTC.

This clonotype was detected a few times. The chain combines TRBV7-2 with TRBJ2-5, with D perhaps assigned TRBD1 or TRBD2 (7 bases each). Deletions cut 6 bases from V and 5 bases from J, with 19 bases between. The CDR3 runs 15 residues. In germline, CDR1 is SGHTA, CDR2 FQGNSA. The chain's CDR3 is CASRIRQGGMETQYF. For the CDR3, the DNA is TGTGCCAGCAGGATACGACAGGGAGGGATGGAGACCCAGTACTTC.

The chain carries TRBV4-3 and TRBJ2-2; D gene ambiguous. The CDR3 has 15 residues. Trimming took 0 bases from V and 1 from J, leaving 6 bases between them. CDR1 and CDR2 (germline): LGHNA, YSLEER. The CDR3 sequence is CASSQDMRNTGELFF. The CDR3, as DNA: TGCGCCAGCAGCCAAGATATGAGGAACACCGGGGAGCTGTTTTTT.

The V gene is TRBV7-8, the J gene TRBJ2-1; TRBD2 agrees at 12 bases. Germline V gives CDR1 SGHVS, CDR2 FQNEAQ. Losses at the gene ends were 7 bases for V and 7 bases for J; bases not matched to a gene: 23. The CDR3 contains 20 residues. The CDR3 reads CASTTSAASGRAPGGNEQFF. CDR3 in DNA: TGTGCCAGCACCACTTCCGCGGCTAGCGGGAGGGCCCCAGGAGGGAATGAGCAGTTCTTC. The full variable domain, in which reference TRBV7-8 and TRBJ2-1 provide the parts outside the CDR3, is GAGVSQSPRYKVAKRGQDVALRCDPISGHVSLFWYQQALGQGPEFLTYFQNEAQLDKSGLPSDRFFAERPEGSVSTLKIQRTQQEDSAVYLCASTTSAASGRAPGGNEQFFGPGTRLTVL.